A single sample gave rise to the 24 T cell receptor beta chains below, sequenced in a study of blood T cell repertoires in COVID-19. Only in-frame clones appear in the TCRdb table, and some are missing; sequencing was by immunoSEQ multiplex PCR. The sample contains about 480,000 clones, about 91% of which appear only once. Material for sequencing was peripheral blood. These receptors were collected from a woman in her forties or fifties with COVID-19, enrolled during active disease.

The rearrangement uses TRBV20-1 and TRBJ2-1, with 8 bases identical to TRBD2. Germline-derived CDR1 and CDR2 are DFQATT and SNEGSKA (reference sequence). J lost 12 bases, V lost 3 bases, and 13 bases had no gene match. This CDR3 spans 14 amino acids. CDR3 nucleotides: TGCAGTGCTAGTGGGACTAGGGGGGAGTGGGGGCAGTTCTTC. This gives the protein CSASGTRGEWGQFF.

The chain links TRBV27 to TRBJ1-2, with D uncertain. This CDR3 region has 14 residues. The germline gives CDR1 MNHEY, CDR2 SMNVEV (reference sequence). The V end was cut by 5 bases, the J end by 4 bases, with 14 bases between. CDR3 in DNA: TGTGCCAGCAGTCCTAAGACCCGCGGCTATGGCTACACCTTC. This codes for CASSPKTRGYGYTF.

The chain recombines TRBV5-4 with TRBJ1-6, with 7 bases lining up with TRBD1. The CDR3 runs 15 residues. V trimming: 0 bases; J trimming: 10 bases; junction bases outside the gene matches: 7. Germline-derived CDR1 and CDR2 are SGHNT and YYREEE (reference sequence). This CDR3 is CASSLDTGDVSPLHF. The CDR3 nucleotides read TGTGCCAGCAGCTTGGATACAGGGGATGTATCACCCCTCCACTTT.

In nucleotides, the CDR3 is TGTGCCAGCAGTGAATTCGGTTGGGCACCAGAAAAGGAGCCCCAGCATTTT. It specifies CASSEFGWAPEKEPQHF. This sequence joins TRBV2 and TRBJ1-5; no definite D call. The CDR3 has 17 residues. The V end lost 2 bases, the J end lost 8 bases, and 22 bases lay between the germline ends. Per the germline V gene, CDR1 is SNHLY and CDR2 is FYNNEI.

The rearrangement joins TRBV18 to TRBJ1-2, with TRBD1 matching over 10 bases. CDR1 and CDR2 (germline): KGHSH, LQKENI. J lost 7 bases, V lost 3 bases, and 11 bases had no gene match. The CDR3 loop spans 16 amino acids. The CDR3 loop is CASSPIQTGGLGGYTF. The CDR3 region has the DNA TGTGCCAGCTCACCGATACAGACAGGGGGCCTTGGTGGCTACACCTTC.

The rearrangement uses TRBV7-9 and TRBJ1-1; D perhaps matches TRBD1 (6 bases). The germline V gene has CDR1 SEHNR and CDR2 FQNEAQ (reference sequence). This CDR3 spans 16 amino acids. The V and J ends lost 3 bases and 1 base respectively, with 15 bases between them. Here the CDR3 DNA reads TGTGCCAGCAGCTTCAGGGGACGGCTAGGGAACACTGAAGCTTTCTTT. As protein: CASSFRGRLGNTEAFF.

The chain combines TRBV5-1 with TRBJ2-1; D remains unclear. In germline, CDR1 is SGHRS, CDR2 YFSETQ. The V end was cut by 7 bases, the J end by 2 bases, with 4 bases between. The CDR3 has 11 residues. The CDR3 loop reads CASEAYNEQFF. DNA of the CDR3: TGCGCCAGCGAGGCCTACAATGAGCAGTTCTTC.

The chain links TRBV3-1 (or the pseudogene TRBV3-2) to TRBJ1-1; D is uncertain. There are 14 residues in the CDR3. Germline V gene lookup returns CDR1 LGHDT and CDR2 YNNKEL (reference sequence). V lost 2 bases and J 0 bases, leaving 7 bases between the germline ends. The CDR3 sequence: CASSQQTMNTEAFF. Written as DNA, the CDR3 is TGTGCCAGCAGCCAACAGACAATGAACACTGAAGCTTTCTTT.

Written as DNA, the CDR3 is TGTGCCAGTAGTATACACAGCACGAACACTGAAGCTTTCTTT. Protein sequence: CASSIHSTNTEAFF. V usage is TRBV19 and J usage is TRBJ1-1; D is undetermined. The V and J ends lost 2 bases and 1 base respectively, with 8 bases between them. Germline V gene sequence: CDR1 LNHDA, CDR2 SQIVND (reference sequence). This CDR3 contains 14 residues.

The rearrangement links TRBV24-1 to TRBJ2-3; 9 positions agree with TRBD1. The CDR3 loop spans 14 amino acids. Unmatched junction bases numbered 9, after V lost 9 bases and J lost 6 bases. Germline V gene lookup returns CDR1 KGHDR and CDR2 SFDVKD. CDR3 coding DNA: TGTGCCACCTCTGGGGACAGGGTGCGCGATACGCAGTATTTT. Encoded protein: CATSGDRVRDTQYF.

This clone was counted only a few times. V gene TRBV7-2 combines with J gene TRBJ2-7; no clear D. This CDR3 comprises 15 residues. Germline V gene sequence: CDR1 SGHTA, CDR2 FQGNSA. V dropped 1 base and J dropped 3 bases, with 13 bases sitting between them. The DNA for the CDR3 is TGTGCCAGCAGCTTAGATCTTTTCCAGGACTACGAGCAGTACTTC. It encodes CASSLDLFQDYEQYF.

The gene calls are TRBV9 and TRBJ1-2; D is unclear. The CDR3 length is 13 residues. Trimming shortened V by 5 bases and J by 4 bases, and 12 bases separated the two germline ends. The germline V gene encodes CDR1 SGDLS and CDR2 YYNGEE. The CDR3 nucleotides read TGTGCCAGCAGTCCCTCTCCAGGCTATGGCTACACCTTC. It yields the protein CASSPSPGYGYTF. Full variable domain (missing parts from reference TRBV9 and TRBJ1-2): DSGVTQTPKHLITATGQRVTLRCSPRSGDLSVYWYQQSLDQGLQFLIQYYNGEERAKGNILERFSAQQFPDLHSELNLSSLELGDSALYFCASSPSPGYGYTFGSGTRLTVV.

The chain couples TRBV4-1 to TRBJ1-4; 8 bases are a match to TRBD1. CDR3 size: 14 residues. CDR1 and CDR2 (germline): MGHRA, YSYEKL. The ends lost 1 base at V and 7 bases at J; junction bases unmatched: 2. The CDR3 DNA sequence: TGCGCCAGCAGCCAAGGACAGGGGAGTGAAAAACTGTTTTTT. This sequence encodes CASSQGQGSEKLFF.

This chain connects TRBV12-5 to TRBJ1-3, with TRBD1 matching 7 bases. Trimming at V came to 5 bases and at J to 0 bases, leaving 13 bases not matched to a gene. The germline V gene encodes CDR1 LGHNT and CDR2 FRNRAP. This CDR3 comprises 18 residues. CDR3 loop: CASGLYSGTEASGNTIYF. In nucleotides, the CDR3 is TGTGCTAGTGGTCTCTATTCCGGGACAGAAGCCTCTGGAAACACCATATATTTT.

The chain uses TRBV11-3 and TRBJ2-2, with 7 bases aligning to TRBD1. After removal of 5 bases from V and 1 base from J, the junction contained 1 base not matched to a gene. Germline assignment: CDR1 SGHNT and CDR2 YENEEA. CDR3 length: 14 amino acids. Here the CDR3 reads CASSRTGNTGELFF. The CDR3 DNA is TGTGCCAGCAGCCGGACAGGGAACACCGGGGAGCTGTTTTTT.

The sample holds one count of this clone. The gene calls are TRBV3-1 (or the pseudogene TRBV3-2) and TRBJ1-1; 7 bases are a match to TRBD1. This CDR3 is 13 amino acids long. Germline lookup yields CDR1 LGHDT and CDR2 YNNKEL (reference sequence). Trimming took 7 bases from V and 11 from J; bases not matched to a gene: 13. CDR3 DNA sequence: TGTGCCAGCACCCCCCCGGACAGGCAAAAGGCTTTCTTT. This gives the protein CASTPPDRQKAFF.

The chain's CDR3 is CASSFRGDYGYTF. For the CDR3, the DNA is TGTGCCAGCAGCTTTCGGGGTGACTATGGCTACACCTTC. The J gene is TRBJ1-2, the V gene TRBV5-6; D is unresolved. There are 13 residues in the CDR3. Germline CDR1 SGHDT, CDR2 YYEEEE. Trimming stripped 2 bases from V and 3 bases from J, with 8 bases between. Based on the CDR3 plus reference TRBV5-6 and TRBJ1-2, the full variable domain is DAGVTQSPTHLIKTRGQQVTLRCSPKSGHDTVSWYQQALGQGPQFIFQYYEEEERQRGNFPDRFSGHQFPNYSSELNVNALLLGDSALYLCASSFRGDYGYTFGSGTRLTVV.

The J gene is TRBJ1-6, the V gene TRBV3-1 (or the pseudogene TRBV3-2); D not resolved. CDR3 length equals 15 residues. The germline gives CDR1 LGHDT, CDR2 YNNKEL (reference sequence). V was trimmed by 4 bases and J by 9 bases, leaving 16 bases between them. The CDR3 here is CASSPDGGGGSPLHF. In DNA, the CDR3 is TGTGCCAGCAGCCCGGACGGAGGAGGAGGTTCACCCCTCCACTTT.

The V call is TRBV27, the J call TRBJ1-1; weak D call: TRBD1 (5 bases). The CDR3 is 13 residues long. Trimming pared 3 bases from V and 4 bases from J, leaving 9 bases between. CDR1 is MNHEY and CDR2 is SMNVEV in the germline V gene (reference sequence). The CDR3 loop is CASSLRGRTEAFF. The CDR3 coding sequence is TGTGCCAGCAGTTTGCGGGGCCGCACTGAAGCTTTCTTT.

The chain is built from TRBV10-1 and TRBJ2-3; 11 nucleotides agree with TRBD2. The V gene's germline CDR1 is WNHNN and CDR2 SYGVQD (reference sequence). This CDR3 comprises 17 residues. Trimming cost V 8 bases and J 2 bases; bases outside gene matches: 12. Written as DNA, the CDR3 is TGCGCCAGCCTACCAAGGATAGCGGGGGGGATCACAGATACGCAGTATTTT. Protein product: CASLPRIAGGITDTQYF.

CDR3 in DNA: TGTGCCAGCAGTAGAACAGTGAACACTGAAGCTTTCTTT. This codes for CASSRTVNTEAFF. J is TRBJ1-1 and V is TRBV27; D gene unclear. Germline-derived CDR1 and CDR2 are MNHEY and SMNVEV (reference sequence). V was cut by 5 bases and J by 0 bases, with 7 bases left in between. This CDR3 spans 13 amino acids.

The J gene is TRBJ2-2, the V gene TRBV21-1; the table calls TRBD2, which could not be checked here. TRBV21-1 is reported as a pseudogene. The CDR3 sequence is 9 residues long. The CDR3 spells CASSGELFF. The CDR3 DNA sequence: TGTGCCAGCTCGGGGGAGCTGTTTTTT.

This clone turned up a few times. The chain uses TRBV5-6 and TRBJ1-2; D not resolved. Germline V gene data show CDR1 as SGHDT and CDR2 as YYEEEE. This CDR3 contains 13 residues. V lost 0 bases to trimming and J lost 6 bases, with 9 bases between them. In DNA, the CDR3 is TGTGCCAGCAGCTTGGACGAGTACGATGGCTACACCTTC. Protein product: CASSLDEYDGYTF.

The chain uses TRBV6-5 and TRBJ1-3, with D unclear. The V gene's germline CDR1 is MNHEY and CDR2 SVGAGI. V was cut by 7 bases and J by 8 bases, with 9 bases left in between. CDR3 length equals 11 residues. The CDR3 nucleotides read TGTGCCAGCACCCGGGGTGACACCATATATTTT. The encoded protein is CASTRGDTIYF.